Listed here is a single TCR beta chain. As handled by the study authors: Scientists estimated how many nucleated cells there were by amplifying reference gene primers. TCRdb keeps only in-frame clones here, not all; method: immunoSEQ multiplex PCR. The DNA gave D and trimming, while V, J and clone size come from that table. Seen here are some 90,000 clones, under 95% observed once, and the top ten hold just under 4%. This sample was included in a study of blood T cell repertoires in COVID-19. On the study more broadly: Sites across the United States, Italy and Spain contributed samples from acute and convalescent COVID-19.

Germline V lookup: CDR1 DFQATT, CDR2 SNEGSKA (reference sequence). This CDR3 is 11 amino acids long. V was pared by 5 bases and J by 12 bases, with 7 bases of the junction left unmatched. This chain uses TRBV20-1 with TRBJ2-1; the match to TRBD1 covers 7 bases. The receptor was derived from a woman aged 45-60 years in a cohort sampled during active COVID-19. The sample consisted of peripheral blood. In DNA form, the CDR3 reads TGCAGTGCTCCAACGGGACAGCGGCAGTTCTTC. This translates into CSAPTGQRQFF.